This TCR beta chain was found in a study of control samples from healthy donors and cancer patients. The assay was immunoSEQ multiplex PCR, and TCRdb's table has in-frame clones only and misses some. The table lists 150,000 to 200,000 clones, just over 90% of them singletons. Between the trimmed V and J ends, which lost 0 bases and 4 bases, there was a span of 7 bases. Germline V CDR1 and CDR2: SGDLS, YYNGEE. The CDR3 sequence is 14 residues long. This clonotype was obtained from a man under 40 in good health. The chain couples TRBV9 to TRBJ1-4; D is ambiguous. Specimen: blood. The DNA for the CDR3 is TGTGCCAGCAGCGTAGAGGCTGATAATGAAAAACTGTTTTTT. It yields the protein CASSVEADNEKLFF.